Each of the 26 T cell receptor beta chains below was sequenced from the same sample in a study of post-analysis software for immune sequencing data. Study findings and constraints: Among 5 or 6 TRBV segments more frequent in patients than controls were TRBV5-6, TRBV5-1 and TRBV20-1.

These TCRs' antigens remain unknown. The library was made from cDNA and included unique molecular identifiers. Via MiXCR, TCRdb re-called the PCR reads, giving one row per CDR3 protein. This sample carries around 700,000 distinct CDR3 sequences, approximately 59% of them seen once, and the ten largest clones take around 11%. Sequencing was performed on blood. Receptors originate from a girl aged 2 to 10 with multiple sclerosis.

The J gene is TRBJ2-5, the V gene TRBV15; D tentatively reads TRBD1 or TRBD2 (6 bases each). The CDR3 runs 15 residues. CDR1 and CDR2 from the germline V gene are LNHNV and YYDKDF (reference sequence). V was shortened by 0 bases and J by 2 bases, with 10 bases between the two germline ends. The CDR3 reads CATSREGGSQETQYF. CDR3 sequence (DNA): TGTGCCACCAGCAGAGAAGGGGGGTCACAAGAGACCCAGTACTTC. Full variable domain (missing parts from reference TRBV15 and TRBJ2-5): DAMVIQNPRYQVTQFGKPVTLSCSQTLNHNVMYWYQQKSSQAPKLLFHYYDKDFNNEADTPDNFQSRRPNTSFCFLDIRSPGLGDTAMYLCATSREGGSQETQYFGPGTRLLVL.

This clonotype has a handful of counts. The CDR3, as DNA: TGTGCCACCAGTGATCCTAGCGGGGGGGCCTCCTACAATGAGCAGTTCTTC. This codes for CATSDPSGGASYNEQFF. J is TRBJ2-1 and V is TRBV24-1, with 12 bases aligning to TRBD2. CDR1 and CDR2 from the germline V gene are KGHDR and SFDVKD. Trimming cost V 3 bases and J 0 bases; bases outside gene matches: 2. The CDR3 totals 17 residues.

This rearrangement joins TRBV6-2 or TRBV6-3 to TRBJ2-1; possibly TRBD2 for D (5 bases). The CDR3 length is 16 residues. Germline assignment: CDR1 MNHEY and CDR2 SVGEGT. Trimming took off 0 bases at V and 4 bases at J, with 13 bases between the two ends. The CDR3, as DNA: TGTGCCAGCAGTTACTCGGGTGGGAGCCGGTACAATGAGCAGTTCTTC. Protein: CASSYSGGSRYNEQFF.

The J gene is TRBJ2-4, the V gene TRBV27; D gene uncertain. Judging by the DNA end, TRBJ2-7 fits better; the J call may be wrong. The CDR3 consists of 13 residues. Germline V lookup: CDR1 MNHEY, CDR2 SMNVEV (reference sequence). The CDR3, as DNA: TGTGCCAGCAGTTCGGTTTTGTCGGGCGAGCAGTACTTC. This gives the protein CASSSVLSGEQYF.

The chain uses TRBV7-2 and TRBJ2-4; D call uncertain. The DNA end is more similar to TRBJ2-7, so the J call may be wrong. Per germline, CDR1 SGHTA and CDR2 FQGNSA. The CDR3 runs 16 residues. CDR3: CASSLAGPAGHYEQYF. Written as DNA, the CDR3 is TGTGCCAGCAGCTTAGCTGGCCCTGCTGGTCACTACGAGCAGTACTTC.

The rearrangement links TRBV6-4 to TRBJ1-4; 7 bases map to TRBD1. Germline V lookup: CDR1 MRHNA, CDR2 SNTAGT. The CDR3 length is 15 residues. V was clipped by 1 base and J by 6 bases; unmatched bases: 5. The CDR3 protein is CASSDWRGHDEKLFF. CDR3 in DNA: TGTGCCAGCAGTGACTGGAGGGGGCATGATGAAAAACTGTTTTTT.

The V call is TRBV5-8, the J call TRBJ1-5; D not resolved. Trimming left V 0 bases short and J 0 bases short, with 10 bases between. CDR3 length equals 16 residues. Looked up from germline, CDR1 is SGHTS and CDR2 is YDEGEE. CDR3 amino acids: CASSLGQRNSNQPQHF. CDR3 coding DNA: TGTGCCAGCAGCTTGGGCCAGAGAAATAGCAATCAGCCCCAGCATTTT.

This chain links TRBV12-3 or TRBV12-4 with TRBJ2-7; no reliable D call. V was pared by 3 bases and J by 5 bases, with 5 bases between. The CDR3 runs to 11 residues. The CDR3 reads CASSFVDEQYF. The CDR3 DNA reads TGTGCCAGCAGTTTTGTGGACGAGCAGTACTTC.

CDR3 DNA sequence: TGCAGCGTTTTTGTGGAGGGTAAGCAGTTCTTC. Translation gives CSVFVEGKQFF. V and J are TRBV29-1 and TRBJ2-1; tentative D call: TRBD2 (6 bases). Germline assignment: CDR1 SQVTM and CDR2 ANQGSEA. Trimming pared 5 bases from V and 11 bases from J, leaving 13 bases between. The CDR3 is 11 amino acids.

This sequence joins TRBV19 and TRBJ1-2; 7 bases are shared with TRBD1. Trimming cost V 8 bases and J 8 bases; bases outside gene matches: 14. The CDR3 consists of 14 residues. The germline gives CDR1 LNHDA, CDR2 SQIVND (reference sequence). This CDR3 is CASGVDRPKGGYTF. In DNA, the CDR3 is TGTGCCAGTGGGGTGGACAGGCCCAAGGGGGGCTACACCTTC.

In the case of this clonotype: The junction differs from germline at one of its ends, possibly a read error. The chain recombines TRBV5-1 with TRBJ2-3; D gene unclear. This CDR3 has 13 amino acids. Germline V CDR1 and CDR2: SGHRS, YFSETQ. The DNA of the CDR3 is TGTGCCAGCAGCCTTGATTACACAGATACGCAGTATTTT. Its protein is CASSLDYTDTQYF.

This clonotype was observed a few times. The V call is TRBV12-3 or TRBV12-4, the J call TRBJ1-2; D call uncertain. This CDR3 spans 10 amino acids. Deletions cut 8 bases from V and 8 bases from J, with 9 bases between. The CDR3 region has the DNA TGTGCCAGCGGAATCATGGGCTACACCTTC. Amino acid sequence: CASGIMGYTF.

As DNA, the CDR3 is TGCGCCAGCAGCTTGGATGGGCCTCCGGGAGATACGCAGTATTTT. It encodes CASSLDGPPGDTQYF. The V call is TRBV5-1, the J call TRBJ2-3; D ambiguous. The V end lost 0 bases, the J end lost 5 bases, and 13 bases lay between the germline ends. Germline values: CDR1 SGHRS, CDR2 YFSETQ. The CDR3 consists of 15 residues.

This sequence joins TRBV20-1 and TRBJ2-3, with TRBD1 as a possible D gene (6 bases). Germline V gives CDR1 DFQATT, CDR2 SNEGSKA (reference sequence). Trimming took 0 bases from V and 2 from J, leaving 12 bases between them. The CDR3 extends over 15 amino acids. CDR3: CSARDEGEYTDTQYF. The DNA of the CDR3 is TGCAGTGCTAGAGACGAGGGGGAGTACACAGATACGCAGTATTTT.

This chain joins TRBV11-2 and TRBJ2-7; unclear D gene. The germline V gene encodes CDR1 SGHAT and CDR2 FQNNGV. V lost 5 bases, J lost 1 base, and 9 bases lay in between. CDR3 size: 13 residues. The CDR3 loop is CASSRALSYEQYF. For the CDR3, the DNA is TGTGCCAGCAGCCGGGCCCTGTCCTACGAGCAGTACTTC.

This chain links TRBV20-1 with TRBJ2-1, with D possibly TRBD2 on 5 matching bases. CDR1 and CDR2 from the germline V gene are DFQATT and SNEGSKA (reference sequence). This CDR3 contains 12 residues. V lost 0 bases to trimming and J lost 12 bases, with 12 bases between them. DNA of the CDR3: TGCAGTGCTAGAGACGCTTCCCGGGGGCAGTTCTTC. This sequence encodes CSARDASRGQFF.

The chain joins TRBV7-3 to TRBJ2-7; 10 bases agree with TRBD1. CDR3 length equals 14 residues. Germline lookup yields CDR1 SGHTA and CDR2 FQGTGA. J was trimmed by 6 bases and V by 5 bases; bases with no gene match: 7. CDR3 region: CASSPFGTGVEQYF. CDR3 in DNA: TGTGCCAGCAGCCCCTTTGGGACAGGGGTCGAGCAGTACTTC.

V usage is TRBV6-2 or TRBV6-3 and J usage is TRBJ1-5, with D maybe TRBD1 (6 bases). In germline, CDR1 is MNHEY, CDR2 SVGEGT. Trimming stripped 5 bases from V and 7 bases from J, with 9 bases between. This CDR3 region has 12 residues. Here the CDR3 DNA reads TGTGCCAGCAGTCGACAGGAACAGCCCCAGCATTTT. Translation gives CASSRQEQPQHF.

This clonotype occurred a few times. The chain has TRBV29-1 and TRBJ1-1; D is unclear. The CDR3 covers 12 residues. Trimming cost V 7 bases and J 1 base, with 10 bases left between them. The germline CDR1 and CDR2 sequences are SQVTM and ANQGSEA. Here the CDR3 reads CSARGENTEAFF. As DNA, the CDR3 is TGCAGCGCCCGTGGGGAGAACACTGAAGCTTTCTTT.

This clonotype was seen a single time. The chain uses TRBV6-5 and TRBJ2-1, with 12 nucleotides matching TRBD2. Germline CDR1 is MNHEY and CDR2 is SVGAGI. The V and J ends lost 0 bases and 3 bases, in that order; junction bases with no gene match: 9. The CDR3 runs 19 residues. CDR3 in amino acids: CASSYSRLAGGQDYNEQFF. CDR3 bases: TGTGCCAGCAGTTACTCGCGGCTAGCGGGGGGGCAAGACTACAATGAGCAGTTCTTC.

V usage is TRBV18 and J usage is TRBJ2-4; 7 bases are shared with TRBD1. TRBJ2-7 matches the DNA end more closely, so the J call is doubtful. The CDR3 totals 13 residues. The germline CDR1 and CDR2 sequences are KGHSH and LQKENI. The CDR3 spells CASSPRQGDEQYF. CDR3 DNA: TGTGCCAGCTCACCTAGGCAGGGGGACGAGCAGTACTTC.

The gene calls are TRBV20-1 and TRBJ2-3, with 13 bases fitting TRBD2. CDR1 is DFQATT and CDR2 is SNEGSKA in the germline V gene (reference sequence). The CDR3 is made up of 16 amino acids. Germline trimming cut 6 bases from V and 7 bases from J; bases unmatched to any gene: 13. For the CDR3, the DNA is TGCAGTGCCAGAACCGGACTAGCGGGAGTCATAAATACGCAGTATTTT. Its protein is CSARTGLAGVINTQYF.

The chain has TRBV2 and TRBJ2-7; tentative D call: TRBD1 (6 bases). Deletions cut 9 bases from V and 1 base from J, with 19 bases between. The length of the CDR3 is 15 residues. Germline CDR1 is SNHLY and CDR2 is FYNNEI. CDR3 sequence: CASKEDRLSSYEQYF. DNA of the CDR3: TGTGCCAGTAAAGAGGACAGATTATCGTCCTACGAGCAGTACTTC.

The chain employs TRBV7-9 and TRBJ2-5; D gene ambiguous. The DNA end is more similar to TRBJ2-7, so the J call may be wrong. The CDR3 has 12 amino acids. Germline CDR1 reads SEHNR; CDR2 reads FQNEAQ (reference sequence). The DNA for the CDR3 is TGTGCCAGCAGCGCTGACTTCGACGAGCAGTACTTC. This translates into CASSADFDEQYF.

This clonotype was counted a few times. V and J are TRBV7-2 and TRBJ2-5, with 10 nucleotides matching TRBD2. The germline V gene encodes CDR1 SGHTA and CDR2 FQGNSA. The CDR3 covers 16 residues. The ends lost 5 bases at V and 1 base at J; junction bases unmatched: 7. CDR3: CASSALLAGSQETQYF. In nucleotides, the CDR3 is TGTGCCAGCAGCGCCCTACTAGCGGGGTCCCAAGAGACCCAGTACTTC.

The chain couples TRBV4-2 to TRBJ1-6; D is uncertain. V lost 6 bases and J lost 7, with 13 bases in between. Germline CDR1 is LGHNA and CDR2 is YNFKEQ. The CDR3 has 14 residues. CDR3 protein: CASSRDSGNSPLHF. CDR3 DNA: TGTGCCAGCAGTAGGGATTCGGGGAATTCACCCCTCCACTTT.